This T cell receptor beta chain was profiled in a study of cytomegalovirus exposure and HLA in healthy donors. This CDR3 comprises 16 residues. Germline CDR1 reads SGHAT; CDR2 reads FQNNGV. V shed 1 base and J 5 bases; nucleotides not matched to a gene: 5. The protocol was immunoSEQ multiplex PCR, while the TCRdb copy is restricted to in-frame clones and leaves out a portion. The data contain roughly 200,000 clones, about 81% of them singletons. The donors were members of the validation cohort, which comprised 90 to 150 subjects and was separate from the first cohort of 670 or so subjects. What was sequenced was PBMCs. This TCR came from a woman in her thirties in good health and CMV-seronegative. The V and J genes are TRBV11-2 and TRBJ2-2; 9 nucleotides agree with TRBD1. CDR3 DNA: TGTGCCAGCAGCTTAGCAACCGGGACAGGGACCGGGGAGCTGTTTTTT. Translating it yields CASSLATGTGTGELFF. Full variable domain (missing parts from reference TRBV11-2 and TRBJ2-2): EAGVAQSPRYKIIEKRQSVAFWCNPISGHATLYWYQQILGQGPKLLIQFQNNGVVDDSQLPKDRFSAERLKGVDSTLKIQPAKLEDSAVYLCASSLATGTGTGELFFGEGSRLTVL.